Shown below are 28 T cell receptor beta chains from a single sample sequenced in a study of early T cells in non-severe SARS-CoV-2 infection. MiXCR was run by TCRdb on the 5' RACE reads, yielding one entry per CDR3 protein. The sample includes about 80,000 distinct CDR3 sequences, about 12% of them seen just once. The source was whole blood, collected at baseline. All receptors derive from an adult who was a healthcare worker with PCR-confirmed SARS-CoV-2 infection or an uninfected control (not recorded which). The donor label of this sample is uncertain.

This clonotype has just a few counts. The junction does not match germline at one end; this may be a read error. The chain carries TRBV5-5 and TRBJ1-2; unclear D gene. Germline V gene data show CDR1 as SGHKS and CDR2 as YYEKEE (reference sequence). This CDR3 has 12 residues. The CDR3 DNA is TGTGTCAGCAGCTCTTCGAGACTTGGCTACACCTTC. Its translation is CVSSSSRLGYTF.

The chain is built from TRBV28 and TRBJ2-1, with D possibly being TRBD1 (7 bases). V lost 4 bases to trimming and J lost 2 bases, with 15 bases between them. This CDR3 is 16 amino acids long. In germline, CDR1 is MDHEN, CDR2 SYDVKM. The CDR3 nucleotides read TGTGCCAGCAGTTGGCAGGGGGGATGGCCCTACAATGAGCAGTTCTTC. Its protein is CASSWQGGWPYNEQFF.

This clonotype was observed once. The chain couples TRBV10-1 to TRBJ2-1; D tentatively reads TRBD1 or TRBD2 (5 bases each). The CDR3 length is 16 residues. CDR1 is WNHNN, CDR2 SYGVQD, per germline (reference sequence). Trimming cost V 2 bases and J 4 bases, with 15 bases left between them. The CDR3, as DNA: TGCGCCAGCAGTGAGGGGGGATTCTTAAGGTACAATGAGCAGTTCTTC. Protein product: CASSEGGFLRYNEQFF.

The chain carries TRBV19 and TRBJ2-2, with D perhaps TRBD1 (5 bases). The V and J ends lost 8 bases and 1 base respectively, with 14 bases between them. The CDR3 is 15 residues long. Germline assignment: CDR1 LNHDA and CDR2 SQIVND (reference sequence). The CDR3 DNA sequence: TGTGCCAGTGGGCAGGGTCACCTGAACACCGGGGAGCTGTTTTTT. This gives the protein CASGQGHLNTGELFF.

The rearrangement links TRBV27 to TRBJ2-3, with no clear D. Germline CDR1 and CDR2: MNHEY and SMNVEV (reference sequence). V was trimmed by 7 bases and J by 3 bases, leaving 14 bases between them. The CDR3 loop spans 14 amino acids. CDR3 sequence (DNA): TGTGCCAGCACCAGAGTTTTGGGAACAGATACGCAGTATTTT. This gives the protein CASTRVLGTDTQYF.

CDR3 sequence (DNA): TGTGCCAGCAGCGTATTACCAGCCGGGAATGAAAAACTGTTTTTT. Encoded protein: CASSVLPAGNEKLFF. This chain joins TRBV9 and TRBJ1-4; D not certain. CDR3 length equals 15 residues. Germline lookup yields CDR1 SGDLS and CDR2 YYNGEE. The germline V and J ends were trimmed by 1 base and 5 bases, with 12 bases remaining between them.

V and J are TRBV6-5 and TRBJ2-4; 8 bases map to TRBD1. In germline, CDR1 is MNHEY, CDR2 SVGAGI. The CDR3 extends over 19 amino acids. With V trimmed by 9 bases and J by 0 bases, 19 bases remained unmatched. The CDR3 region is CARFTLGEQGVEAKNIQYF. The DNA for the CDR3 is TGTGCCAGATTTACTTTGGGGGAACAGGGGGTTGAAGCCAAAAACATTCAGTACTTC.

This clonotype was seen a few times. V usage is TRBV11-3 and J usage is TRBJ1-2; 7 bases map to TRBD1. This CDR3 has 17 residues. Trimming at V came to 0 bases and at J to 4 bases, leaving 11 bases not matched to a gene. The V gene's germline CDR1 is SGHNT and CDR2 YENEEA. CDR3 nucleotides: TGTGCCAGCAGCTTAGAAGGTACAGGGGCCTTCGTCTATGGCTACACCTTC. As protein: CASSLEGTGAFVYGYTF.

Only a few counts were recorded for this clonotype. This chain joins TRBV12-3 or TRBV12-4 and TRBJ2-4; no clear D. CDR3 length: 15 residues. Trimming cost V 5 bases and J 0 bases, with 11 bases left between them. The CDR3: CASSQGWLAKNIQYF. CDR3 sequence (DNA): TGTGCCAGCAGTCAAGGGTGGTTAGCCAAAAACATTCAGTACTTC.

This clonotype was detected only a few times. V gene TRBV2 combines with J gene TRBJ2-1, with D perhaps TRBD2 (6 bases). CDR3 length equals 21 residues. Germline CDR1 is SNHLY and CDR2 is FYNNEI. V lost 7 bases and J 8 bases, leaving 39 bases between the germline ends. CDR3 coding DNA: TGTGCCAGCATCCCCAACCCCCCCGACGGACATCCCCAGACTAGTGCCGATGAGCAGTTCTTC. The encoded protein is CASIPNPPDGHPQTSADEQFF.

J is TRBJ2-3 and V is TRBV9; D remains unclear. The CDR3 loop spans 13 amino acids. Germline-derived CDR1 and CDR2 are SGDLS and YYNGEE. Trimming left V 0 bases short and J 6 bases short, with 8 bases between. DNA of the CDR3: TGTGCCAGCAGCGTAGGGACCGGTGATACGCAGTATTTT. Amino acids: CASSVGTGDTQYF.

A few counts support this clonotype. The chain employs TRBV2 and TRBJ1-4, with D unclear. Between the trimmed V and J ends, which lost 4 bases and 10 bases, there was a span of 16 bases. Germline CDR1 and CDR2: SNHLY and FYNNEI. This CDR3 has 14 residues. CDR3 protein: CASSGASGAGKLFF. Here the CDR3 DNA reads TGTGCCAGCAGTGGGGCTTCCGGAGCTGGAAAACTGTTTTTT. Full variable domain (missing parts from reference TRBV2 and TRBJ1-4): EPEVTQTPSHQVTQMGQEVILRCVPISNHLYFYWYRQILGQKVEFLVSFYNNEISEKSEIFDDQFSVERPDGSNFTLKIRSTKLEDSAMYFCASSGASGAGKLFFGSGTQLSVL.

There are a few counts of this clonotype. The V and J genes are TRBV20-1 and TRBJ2-1; TRBD2 matches 11 bases. The junction had 13 bases not matched to a gene; V was cut back by 6 bases and J by 12 bases. The CDR3 has 14 amino acids. Germline values: CDR1 DFQATT, CDR2 SNEGSKA (reference sequence). This chain's CDR3 is CSALSPTSGVLQFF. CDR3 in DNA: TGCAGTGCCCTCTCCCCGACTAGCGGGGTATTGCAGTTCTTC.

This clonotype was seen once. The chain recombines TRBV12-3 or TRBV12-4 with TRBJ1-1; D is unresolved. The CDR3 consists of 13 residues. Trimming took off 8 bases at V and 5 bases at J, with 15 bases between the two ends. The CDR3: CASLQRSVTEAFF. CDR3 bases: TGTGCCAGCCTCCAAAGATCGGTGACTGAAGCTTTCTTT.

This clonotype was seen only a few times. V gene TRBV7-6 combines with J gene TRBJ2-2, with D perhaps matching TRBD2 (5 bases). V gave up 8 bases and J gave up 8 bases, with 9 bases separating them. Germline V gene sequence: CDR1 SGHVS, CDR2 FNYEAQ. The length of the CDR3 is 11 residues. The CDR3: CASASRGELFF. DNA for the CDR3: TGTGCCAGCGCTAGCCGGGGGGAGCTGTTTTTT.

Only a few counts were recorded for this clonotype. The chain uses TRBV18 and TRBJ2-2; 9 nucleotides line up with TRBD2. Germline lookup yields CDR1 KGHSH and CDR2 LQKENI. The CDR3 spans 18 residues. V gave up 1 base and J gave up 1 base; unmatched junction bases: 7. The CDR3 DNA follows: TGTGCCAGCTCACCACAGCCTAGCGGGACCATGAACACCGGGGAGCTGTTTTTT. Protein: CASSPQPSGTMNTGELFF.

This clonotype was detected many times. The chain joins TRBV6-2 or TRBV6-3 to TRBJ2-2, with D unresolved. CDR3 length: 14 amino acids. Trimming stripped 2 bases from V and 7 bases from J, with 11 bases between. Germline CDR1 reads MNHEY; CDR2 reads SVGEGT. CDR3 nucleotide sequence: TGTGCCAGCAGTTACGCCCCGGGTGGCGGGGAGCTGTTTTTT. As protein: CASSYAPGGGELFF.

The sample holds a few counts of this clonotype. This chain links TRBV20-1 with TRBJ2-1, with 7 nucleotides matching TRBD2. With 5 bases clipped from V and 8 bases from J, the junction kept 12 bases outside the gene matches. There are 14 residues in the CDR3. Germline CDR1 DFQATT, CDR2 SNEGSKA (reference sequence). CDR3 residues: CSALTPSGADEQFF. CDR3 nucleotide sequence: TGCAGTGCTTTAACCCCTAGCGGAGCGGATGAGCAGTTCTTC.

The V gene is TRBV12-3 or TRBV12-4, the J gene TRBJ1-1; TRBD1 might be the D (6 bases). Trimming shortened V by 4 bases and J by 5 bases, and 17 bases separated the two germline ends. CDR3 length: 15 amino acids. CDR3 nucleotides: TGTGCCAGCAGTTCACTAGGGGGGGCAGGAACTGAAGCTTTCTTT. This gives the protein CASSSLGGAGTEAFF.

In this sample, this clonotype turned up a few times. V is TRBV6-1 and J is TRBJ1-5; D is perhaps TRBD1 (5 bases). CDR3 length equals 14 residues. Germline loops: CDR1 MNHNS, CDR2 SASEGT. V gave up 6 bases and J gave up 1 base, with 10 bases separating them. CDR3 in amino acids: CASRRDLSNQPQHF. As DNA, the CDR3 is TGTGCCAGCAGGAGGGACCTAAGCAATCAGCCCCAGCATTTT.

This clonotype appeared a few times. This rearrangement joins TRBV5-5 to TRBJ1-2; D is ambiguous. V shed 1 base and J shed 2 bases, with 9 bases lying between them. This CDR3 has 14 residues. Germline V lookup: CDR1 SGHKS, CDR2 YYEKEE (reference sequence). This CDR3 reads CASSLLSVNYGYTF. The CDR3 coding sequence is TGTGCCAGCAGCTTGTTGTCCGTGAACTATGGCTACACCTTC.

This clonotype was detected only a few times. The chain carries TRBV5-6 and TRBJ1-6; D unresolved. CDR3 size: 14 residues. Trimming stripped 0 bases from V and 10 bases from J, with 11 bases between. Germline CDR1 reads SGHDT; CDR2 reads YYEEEE. The CDR3 coding sequence is TGTGCCAGCAGCTTGGAGGGTTATCGGTCACCCCTCCACTTT. Protein: CASSLEGYRSPLHF.

In its sample, this clonotype was seen many times. V is TRBV6-5 and J is TRBJ1-1, with no clear D. V gave up 7 bases and J gave up 1 base, with 7 bases separating them. CDR1 is MNHEY and CDR2 is SVGAGI in the germline V gene. This CDR3 is built from 12 residues. CDR3 amino acids: CASTAGNTEAFF. The DNA for the CDR3 is TGTGCCAGCACCGCGGGGAACACTGAAGCTTTCTTT.

This clonotype was seen repeatedly, ten times or more. The gene calls are TRBV27 and TRBJ2-7; 9 bases line up with TRBD1. The CDR3 is made up of 13 amino acids. The J segment lost 6 bases and the V segment lost 4 bases, leaving 4 bases of the junction unmatched. CDR1 MNHEY and CDR2 SMNVEV come from the germline V gene (reference sequence). CDR3 in DNA: TGTGCCAGCAGTTGGGGACAGGGAGGCGAGCAGTACTTC. Its protein product is CASSWGQGGEQYF.

With respect to this clonotype: A junction boundary mismatches the germline segment, possibly from a read error. This chain links TRBV7-2 with TRBJ2-5; no firm D call. CDR1 is SGHTA, CDR2 FQGNSA, per germline. The CDR3 extends over 14 amino acids. CDR3 in amino acids: CASSSRLPKETQYF. For the CDR3, the DNA is TGTGCCAGCAGTTCCAGACTGCCGAAAGAGACTCAGTACTTC.

Ten or more counts support this clonotype. The rearrangement links TRBV6-5 to TRBJ1-2; 8 bases are a match to TRBD1. J gave up 4 bases and V 7 bases, and 5 bases lay outside the gene matches. Germline assignment: CDR1 MNHEY and CDR2 SVGAGI. CDR3 length equals 13 residues. CDR3 loop: CASNPDRGYGYTF. The DNA of the CDR3 is TGTGCCAGCAACCCAGACAGGGGCTATGGCTACACCTTC.

The chain couples TRBV10-3 to TRBJ2-5; 9 nucleotides match TRBD1. CDR1 is ENHRY and CDR2 is SYGVKD in the germline V gene. This CDR3 is 15 amino acids long. Germline trimming cut 3 bases from V and 1 base from J; bases unmatched to any gene: 3. The CDR3 region has the DNA TGTGCCATCAGTGAAGGGACAGGGCGCCAAGAGACCCAGTACTTC. Translated: CAISEGTGRQETQYF.

In this sample, this clonotype turned up many times. The chain joins TRBV28 to TRBJ2-3; D gene unclear. CDR3 length equals 12 residues. Trimming left V 7 bases short and J 0 bases short, with 5 bases between. Germline V gene sequence: CDR1 MDHEN, CDR2 SYDVKM. CDR3 nucleotide sequence: TGTGCCAGCAATGACAGCACAGATACGCAGTATTTT. This encodes CASNDSTDTQYF.